This T cell receptor (beta chain) was profiled in a study of blood T cell repertoires in COVID-19. For the study at large: Samples representing acute and convalescent COVID-19 were sourced from the United States, Italy and Spain. In each case, the material was cDNA or gDNA derived from T cells, B-cell-depleted T cells, or PBMCs.

The authors' processing: Estimation of nucleated cell counts was performed using reference gene primer amplification. Some clones are missing from TCRdb's copy, which holds only in-frame ones; the method was immunoSEQ multiplex PCR. D and trimming come from the DNA, and the V and J calls and clone size come from that table. The sample has roughly 200,000 clones; under 90% are singletons. Patients of the Seattle cohort, enrolled during active infection, were followed longitudinally. Trimming took 3 bases from V and 6 from J, leaving 22 bases between them. The CDR3 is made up of 16 amino acids. Germline V gene data show CDR1 as SGHRS and CDR2 as YFSETQ.

This rearrangement joins TRBV5-1 to TRBJ2-7; D perhaps matches TRBD2 (5 bases). The receptor was isolated from a person in their 70s with COVID-19, enrolled during active disease. Sequencing was performed on peripheral blood. DNA of the CDR3: TGCGCCAGCAGCTACGGCGGGCGGGCCGACAACGTCGAGCAGTACTTC. This encodes CASSYGGRADNVEQYF.